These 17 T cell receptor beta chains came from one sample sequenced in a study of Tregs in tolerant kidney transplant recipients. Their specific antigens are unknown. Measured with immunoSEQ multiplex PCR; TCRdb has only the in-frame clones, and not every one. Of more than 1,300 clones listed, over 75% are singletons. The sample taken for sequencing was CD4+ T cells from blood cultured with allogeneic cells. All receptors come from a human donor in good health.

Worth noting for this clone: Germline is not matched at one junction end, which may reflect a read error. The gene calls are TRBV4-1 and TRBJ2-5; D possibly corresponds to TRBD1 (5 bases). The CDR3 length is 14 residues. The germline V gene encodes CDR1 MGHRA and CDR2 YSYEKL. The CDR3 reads CASSQVDSQETQYF. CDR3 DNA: TGTGCCAGCAGCCAAGTCGACAGTCAAGAGACCCAGTACTTC.

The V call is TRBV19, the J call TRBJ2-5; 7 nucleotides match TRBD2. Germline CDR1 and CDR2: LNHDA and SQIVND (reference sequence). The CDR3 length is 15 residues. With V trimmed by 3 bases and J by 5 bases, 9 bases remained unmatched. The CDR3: CASSINAGDWETQYF. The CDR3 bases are TGTGCCAGTAGTATTAACGCGGGAGACTGGGAGACCCAGTACTTC.

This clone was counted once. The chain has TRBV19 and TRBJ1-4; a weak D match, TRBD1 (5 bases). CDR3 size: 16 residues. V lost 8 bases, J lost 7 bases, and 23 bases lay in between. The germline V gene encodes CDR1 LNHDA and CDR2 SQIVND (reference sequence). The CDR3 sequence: CASSSSGAAAGEKLFF. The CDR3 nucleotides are TGTGCCAGTTCAAGTTCCGGGGCTGCGGCCGGTGAAAAACTGTTTTTT.

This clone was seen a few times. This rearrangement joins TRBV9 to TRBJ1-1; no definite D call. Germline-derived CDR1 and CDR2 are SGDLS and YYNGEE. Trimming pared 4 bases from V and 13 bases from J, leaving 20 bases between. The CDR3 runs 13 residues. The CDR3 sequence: CASSPDVVGSVFF. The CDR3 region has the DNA TGTGCCAGCAGCCCCGACGTGGTGGGGTCGGTTTTCTTT.

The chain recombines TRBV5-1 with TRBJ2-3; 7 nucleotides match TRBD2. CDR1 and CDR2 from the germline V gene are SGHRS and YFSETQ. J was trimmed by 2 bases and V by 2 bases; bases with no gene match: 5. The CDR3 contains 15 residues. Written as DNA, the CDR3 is TGCGCCAGCAGCTTAGCGGGGCCATTCACAGATACGCAGTATTTT. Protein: CASSLAGPFTDTQYF.

The CDR3 nucleotides read TGTGCCAGCGAATGGACAGGGGGAGATACGCAGTATTTT. Translating it yields CASEWTGGDTQYF. The rearrangement joins TRBV5-4 to TRBJ2-3; 10 bases are shared with TRBD1. This CDR3 is built from 13 residues. V lost 7 bases, J lost 5 bases, and 4 bases stayed unmatched. The germline V gene encodes CDR1 SGHNT and CDR2 YYREEE (reference sequence).

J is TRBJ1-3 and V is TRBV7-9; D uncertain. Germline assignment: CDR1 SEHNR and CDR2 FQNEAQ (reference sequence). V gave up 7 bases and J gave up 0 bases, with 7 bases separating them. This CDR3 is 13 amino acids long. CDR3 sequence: CASILDSGNTIYF. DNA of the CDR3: TGTGCCAGCATCCTCGACTCTGGAAACACCATATATTTT.

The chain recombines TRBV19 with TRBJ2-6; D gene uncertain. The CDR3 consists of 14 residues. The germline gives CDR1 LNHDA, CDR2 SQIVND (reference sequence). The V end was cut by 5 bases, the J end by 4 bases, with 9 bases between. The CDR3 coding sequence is TGTGCCAGTAGTTATATAGTCGGGGCCAACGTCCTGACTTTC. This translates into CASSYIVGANVLTF.

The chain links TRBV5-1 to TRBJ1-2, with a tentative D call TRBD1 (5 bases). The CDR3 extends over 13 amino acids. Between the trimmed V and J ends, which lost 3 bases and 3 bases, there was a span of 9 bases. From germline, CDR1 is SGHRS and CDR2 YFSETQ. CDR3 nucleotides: TGCGCCAGCAGCTGGGACGGCGACTATGGCTACACCTTC. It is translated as CASSWDGDYGYTF.

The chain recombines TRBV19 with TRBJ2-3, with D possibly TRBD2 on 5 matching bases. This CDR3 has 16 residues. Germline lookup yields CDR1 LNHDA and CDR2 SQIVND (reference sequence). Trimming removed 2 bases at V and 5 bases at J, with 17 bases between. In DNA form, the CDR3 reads TGTGCCAGTAGTATAAGCGGTTCTTTGAGGGTAGATACGCAGTATTTT. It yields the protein CASSISGSLRVDTQYF.

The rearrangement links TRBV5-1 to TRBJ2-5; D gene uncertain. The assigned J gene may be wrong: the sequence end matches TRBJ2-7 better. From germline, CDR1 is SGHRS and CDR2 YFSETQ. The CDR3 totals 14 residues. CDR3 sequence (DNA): TGCGCCAGCAGCTCGCCGGGCGCCAACTACGAGCAGTACTTC. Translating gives CASSSPGANYEQYF.

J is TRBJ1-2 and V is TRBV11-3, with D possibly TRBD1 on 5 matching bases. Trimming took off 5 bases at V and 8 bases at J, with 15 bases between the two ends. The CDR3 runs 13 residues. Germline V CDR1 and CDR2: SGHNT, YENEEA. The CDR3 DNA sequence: TGTGCCAGCAGCCAGACGAGGGGAACAGGCTACACCTTC. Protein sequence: CASSQTRGTGYTF. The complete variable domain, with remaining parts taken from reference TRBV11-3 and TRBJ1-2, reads EAGVVQSPRYKIIEKKQPVAFWCNPISGHNTLYWYLQNLGQGPELLIRYENEEAVDDSQLPKDRFSAERLKGVDSTLKIQPAELGDSAVYLCASSQTRGTGYTFGSGTRLTVV.

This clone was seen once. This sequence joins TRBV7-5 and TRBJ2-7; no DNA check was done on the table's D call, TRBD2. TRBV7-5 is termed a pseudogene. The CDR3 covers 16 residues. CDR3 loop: CASSQLGRGPYYEQYF. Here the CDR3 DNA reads TGTGCCAGCAGCCAACTCGGGAGGGGCCCATACTACGAGCAGTACTTC.

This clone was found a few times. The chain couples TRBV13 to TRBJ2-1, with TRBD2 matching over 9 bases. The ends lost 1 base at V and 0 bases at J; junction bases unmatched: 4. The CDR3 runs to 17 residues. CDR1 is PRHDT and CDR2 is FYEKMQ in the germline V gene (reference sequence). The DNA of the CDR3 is TGTGCCAGCAGCTTAGAAGCGGGGGGACTCTCCTACAATGAGCAGTTCTTC. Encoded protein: CASSLEAGGLSYNEQFF.

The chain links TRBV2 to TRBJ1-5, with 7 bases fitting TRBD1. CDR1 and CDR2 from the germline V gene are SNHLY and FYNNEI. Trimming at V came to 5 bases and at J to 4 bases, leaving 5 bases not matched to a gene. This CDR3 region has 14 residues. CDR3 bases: TGTGCCAGCAGTCAGGACAGGAGGAATCAGCCCCAGCATTTT. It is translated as CASSQDRRNQPQHF.

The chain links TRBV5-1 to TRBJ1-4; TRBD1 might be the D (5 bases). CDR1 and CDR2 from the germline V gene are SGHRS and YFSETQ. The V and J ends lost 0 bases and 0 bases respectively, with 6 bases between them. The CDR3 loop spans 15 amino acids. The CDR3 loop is CASSLGQSTNEKLFF. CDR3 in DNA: TGCGCCAGCAGCTTGGGACAGTCAACTAATGAAAAACTGTTTTTT.

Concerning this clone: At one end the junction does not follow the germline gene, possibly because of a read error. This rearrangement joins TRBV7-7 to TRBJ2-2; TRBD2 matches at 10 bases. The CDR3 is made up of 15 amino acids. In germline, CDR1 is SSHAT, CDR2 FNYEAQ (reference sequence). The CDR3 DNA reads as TGTGCTAGCAGTAGACTAGCGGGGAACACCGGGGAGCTGTTTTTT. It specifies CASSRLAGNTGELFF.